The present TCR beta chain was sequenced within a study of cytomegalovirus exposure and HLA in healthy donors. Background on the study: Sequencing of about 179 million T cells in an earlier analysis found more than 100 million unique TCR beta sequences.

Germline CDR1 LGHNA, CDR2 YNFKEQ. The CDR3 runs to 12 residues. Deletions cut 0 bases from V and 9 bases from J, with 8 bases between. Broader study findings: A later analysis reportedly found that, within productive TCRs, an Asian-associated ancestry cluster had fewer N-insertions than the mean observed across the roughly 610 donors. TCR beta V- and J-gene trimming was later associated with a missense DCLRE1C variant.

Regarding this clone: Its antigen is not identified.

PCR primers comprised 60 Vbeta and 13 Jbeta primers. Sequencing was performed with immunoSEQ multiplex PCR; in TCRdb, only in-frame clones are kept and a portion is missing. Of 80,000 to 95,000 clones listed, 55% to 85% are singletons. The sequenced sample consisted of PBMCs. This receptor was taken from a woman aged 18-35 years in good health and CMV-seropositive. The gene calls are TRBV4-2 and TRBJ1-2; perhaps TRBD1 as D (5 bases). DNA for the CDR3: TGTGCCAGCAGCCAAGAGGGGCAGCGCTACACCTTC. Its protein product is CASSQEGQRYTF.